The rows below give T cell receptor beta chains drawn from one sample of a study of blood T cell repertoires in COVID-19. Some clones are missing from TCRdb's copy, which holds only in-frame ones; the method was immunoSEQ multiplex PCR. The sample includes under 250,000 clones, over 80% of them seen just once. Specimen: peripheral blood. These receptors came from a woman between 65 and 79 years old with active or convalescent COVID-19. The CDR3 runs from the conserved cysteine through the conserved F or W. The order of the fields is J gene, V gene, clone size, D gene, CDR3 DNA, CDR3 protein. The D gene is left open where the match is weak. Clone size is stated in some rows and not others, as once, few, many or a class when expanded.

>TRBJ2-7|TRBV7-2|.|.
TGTGCCAGCAGAGACAGTAAGCGATCCTACGAGCAGTACTTC
CASRDSKRSYEQYF
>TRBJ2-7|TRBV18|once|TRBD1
TGTGCCAGCTCACCACAACAGGGGAGCTCCTACGAGCAGTACTTC
CASSPQQGSSYEQYF
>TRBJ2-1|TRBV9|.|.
TGTGCCAGCAGCCCCTCCGCTGGGACTTACAATGAGCAGTTCTTC
CASSPSAGTYNEQFF
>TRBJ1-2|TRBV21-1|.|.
TGTGCCAGCAGCTCCCGACAGGGGAAGAGGTGTGGCTACACCTTC
CASSSRQGKRCGYTF
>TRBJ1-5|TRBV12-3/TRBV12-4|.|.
TGTGCCAGCAGCGGGTATAATCAGCCCCAGCATTTT
CASSGYNQPQHF
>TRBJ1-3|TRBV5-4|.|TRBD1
TGTGCCAGCAGCCTACAGGGGGCGAGTGGAAACACCATATATTTT
CASSLQGASGNTIYF
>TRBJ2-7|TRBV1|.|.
TGCACCAGCAGCCAAGATACCCGGGTAGGTATATACGAGCAGTACTTC
CTSSQDTRVGIYEQYF
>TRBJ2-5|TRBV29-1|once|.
TGCAGCGTTGGACGGACAGCTAGACGGACCCAGTACTTC
CSVGRTARRTQYF
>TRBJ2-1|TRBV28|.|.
TGTGCCAGCAGTTCACCGTGGAGGCGAAGCTCCTACAATGAGCAGTTCTTC
CASSSPWRRSSYNEQFF
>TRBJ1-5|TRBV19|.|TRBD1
TGTGCCAGTAGTAGAACAGGGGTAGGCAATCAGCCCCAGCATTTT
CASSRTGVGNQPQHF
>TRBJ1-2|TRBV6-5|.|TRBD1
TGTGCCAGCAGATGGACAGGGGGCTATGGCTACACCTTC
CASRWTGGYGYTF
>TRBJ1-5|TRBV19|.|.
TGTGCCAGTAGTCTAGCAGACAATCAGCCCCAGCATTTT
CASSLADNQPQHF
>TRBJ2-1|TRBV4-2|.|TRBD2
TGTGCCAGCAGCCCCACCGCGGGAGGGCCGTACAATGAGCAGTTCTTC
CASSPTAGGPYNEQFF
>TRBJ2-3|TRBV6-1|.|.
TGTGCCAGCAGTGAGGGGGCCAACACAGATACGCAGTATTTT
CASSEGANTDTQYF
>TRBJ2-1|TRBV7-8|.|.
TGTGCCAGCAGCCAGCAGGGTCGGGCACAATACAATGAGCAGTTCTTC
CASSQQGRAQYNEQFF
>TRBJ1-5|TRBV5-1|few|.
TGCGCCAGCAGCTTGGGCACTAATCAGCCCCAGCATTTT
CASSLGTNQPQHF
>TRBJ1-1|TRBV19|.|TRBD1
TGTGCCAGTCACAGGGGGTTCGCTGAAGCTTTCTTT
CASHRGFAEAFF
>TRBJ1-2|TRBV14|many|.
TGTGCCAGCAGCCAAGATTCACACACGAGGGGCTACACCTTC
CASSQDSHTRGYTF
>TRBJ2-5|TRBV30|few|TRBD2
TGTGCCTGGAGTTTTGGGACTAGCGGGCACCAAGAGACCCAGTACTTC
CAWSFGTSGHQETQYF
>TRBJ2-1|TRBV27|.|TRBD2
TGTGCCAGCAGTCAGAGCGGGAGATGGGATGGTGAGCAGTTCTTC
CASSQSGRWDGEQFF
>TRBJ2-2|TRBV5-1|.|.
TGCGCCAGCAGCAGGGGGGGCCTTGAGGCCGGGGAGCTGTTTTTT
CASSRGGLEAGELFF
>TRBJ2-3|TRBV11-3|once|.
TGTGCCAGCAGCTTCGGACACCCAGGGGCAGATACGCAGTATTTT
CASSFGHPGADTQYF
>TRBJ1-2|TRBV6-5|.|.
TGTGCCAGCATTCCAGGTCCTGCTAACTATGGCTACACCTTC
CASIPGPANYGYTF
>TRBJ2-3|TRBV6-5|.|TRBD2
TGTGCCAGCAGTCTAATAGCGGGGGGGAGAGATACGCAGTATTTT
CASSLIAGGRDTQYF
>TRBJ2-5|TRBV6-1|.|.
TGTGCCAGCAGTGAAGTGGGGGGGCCAGAGACCCAGTACTTC
CASSEVGGPETQYF
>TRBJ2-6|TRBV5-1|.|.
TGCGCCAGCAGCCCCGGGCCAAGGGGAGGTGGGGCCAACGTCCTGACTTTC
CASSPGPRGGGANVLTF
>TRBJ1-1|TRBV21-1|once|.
TGTGCCAGCAGCAAAAACGGCAGGGGCCGAAAGAGTGAAGCTTTCTTT
CASSKNGRGRKSEAFF
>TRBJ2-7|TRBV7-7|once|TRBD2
TGTGCCAGCAGCTCGGGGGGCGAGCAGTACTTC
CASSSGGEQYF
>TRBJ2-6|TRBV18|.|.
TGTGCCAGCTCACTACAGCAGCCTGGGGCCAACGTCCTGACTTTC
CASSLQQPGANVLTF
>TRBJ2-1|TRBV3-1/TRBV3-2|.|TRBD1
TGTGCCAGCAGCCCACAGGGGGCAACCTACAATGAGCAGTTCTTC
CASSPQGATYNEQFF
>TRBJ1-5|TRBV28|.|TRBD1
TGTGCCAGCAGTCGACAGGGTTTCGGCTATCAGCCCCAGCATTTT
CASSRQGFGYQPQHF
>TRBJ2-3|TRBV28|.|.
TGTGCCAGCAGTTTCAGAGATACGCAGTATTTT
CASSFRDTQYF
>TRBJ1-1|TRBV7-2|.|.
TGTGCCAGCAGCTTAATAACCGGAGGGGACACTGAAGCTTTCTTT
CASSLITGGDTEAFF
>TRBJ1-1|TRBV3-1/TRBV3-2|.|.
TGTGCCAGCAGCCCGACAGGTCTGGATGAAGCTTTCTTT
CASSPTGLDEAFF
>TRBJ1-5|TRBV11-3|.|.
TGTGCCAGCAGCTTAGGCGCGGGGAGTAGCAATCAGCCCCAGCATTTT
CASSLGAGSSNQPQHF
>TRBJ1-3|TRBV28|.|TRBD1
TGTGCCAGCAGTTTAGGGGACAGAGTCTCTGGAAACACCATATATTTT
CASSLGDRVSGNTIYF
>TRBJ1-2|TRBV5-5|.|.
TGTGCCAGCAGCTTGCAGGGTGCAGCAAACTATGGCTACACCTTC
CASSLQGAANYGYTF
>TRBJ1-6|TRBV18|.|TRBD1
TGTGCCAGCTCACCTCAGGGGGATAATTCACCCCTCCACTTT
CASSPQGDNSPLHF
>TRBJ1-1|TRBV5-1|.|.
TGCGCCAGCAGCTTGTTGAGTCAGGGTCTGGGCACTGAAGCTTTCTTT
CASSLLSQGLGTEAFF
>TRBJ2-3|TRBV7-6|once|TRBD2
TGTGCCAGCAGCCTCTCGAGCGGGAGGACAGATACGCAGTATTTT
CASSLSSGRTDTQYF
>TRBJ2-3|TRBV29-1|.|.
TGCAGCGTCCGCCCCAGCGGCACAGATACGCAGTATTTT
CSVRPSGTDTQYF
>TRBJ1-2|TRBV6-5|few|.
TGTGCCAGCAGTTACTCGAAAGTTGGGGACATTGGTGGCTACACCTTC
CASSYSKVGDIGGYTF
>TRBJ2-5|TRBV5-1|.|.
TGCGCCAGCAGCGTGACTGGGTCTCAAGAGACCCAGTACTTC
CASSVTGSQETQYF
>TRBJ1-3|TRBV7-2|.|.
TGTGCCAGCAGCCCTCGGACAGCAACACTCTCTGGAAACACCATATATTTT
CASSPRTATLSGNTIYF
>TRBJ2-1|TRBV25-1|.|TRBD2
TGTGCCAGCTCCGGGACTAGCGGGAGGAAATACAATGAGCAGTTCTTC
CASSGTSGRKYNEQFF